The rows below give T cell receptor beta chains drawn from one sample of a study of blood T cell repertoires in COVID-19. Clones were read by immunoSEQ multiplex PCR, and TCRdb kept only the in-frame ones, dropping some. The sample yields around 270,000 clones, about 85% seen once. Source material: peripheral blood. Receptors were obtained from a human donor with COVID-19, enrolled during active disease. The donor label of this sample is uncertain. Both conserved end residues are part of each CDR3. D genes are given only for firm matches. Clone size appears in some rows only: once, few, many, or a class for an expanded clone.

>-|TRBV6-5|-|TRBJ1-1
TGTGCCAGCAGTTACCCGGGAGCGCTGAACACTGAAGCTTTCTTT
CASSYPGALNTEAFF
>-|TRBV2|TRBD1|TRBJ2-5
TGTGCCATCCCGGGACAGACTCAAGAGACCCAGTACTTC
CAIPGQTQETQYF
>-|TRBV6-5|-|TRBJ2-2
TGTGCCAGCAGTTACCATTTGGGGGGAGGCGGGGAGCTGTTTTTT
CASSYHLGGGGELFF
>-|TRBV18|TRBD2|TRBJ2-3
TGTGCCAGCTCACGACTAGCGGAAAGCACAGATACGCAGTATTTT
CASSRLAESTDTQYF
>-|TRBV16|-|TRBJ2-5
TGTGCCAGCAGCCAATCGGCGGGGTTTGAGGAGACCCAGTACTTC
CASSQSAGFEETQYF
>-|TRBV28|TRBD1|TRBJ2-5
TGTGCCAGCAGGGGCTGGGGGACAGTTCAAGAGACCCAGTACTTC
CASRGWGTVQETQYF
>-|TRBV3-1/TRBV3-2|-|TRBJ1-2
TGTGCCAGCAGCCAGAACAGCAACTATGGCTACACCTTC
CASSQNSNYGYTF
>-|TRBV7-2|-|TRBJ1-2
TGTGCCAGCAGCTTAAGCACCACCCGGGAGGTCACCTTC
CASSLSTTREVTF
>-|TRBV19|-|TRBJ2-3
TGTGCCAGTAGGGTCCTTTCGGGAGCCGGCCCAGATACGCAGTATTTT
CASRVLSGAGPDTQYF
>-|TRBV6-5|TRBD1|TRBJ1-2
TGTGCCAGCAAAGAGGGACAGAACCTCTATGGCTACACCTTC
CASKEGQNLYGYTF
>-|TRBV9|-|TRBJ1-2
TGTGCCAGCAGCGTAGAGGGGGTCACACTGGATCCCTATGGCTACACCTTC
CASSVEGVTLDPYGYTF
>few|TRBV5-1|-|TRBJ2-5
TGCGCCAGCAGCCTCCGGGAACAAGAGACCCAGTACTTC
CASSLREQETQYF
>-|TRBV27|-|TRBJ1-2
TGTGCCAGCAGCGGAGGAGGAGGGCAGGGCGTCAGTGGCTACACCTTC
CASSGGGGQGVSGYTF
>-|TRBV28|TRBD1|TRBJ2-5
TGTGCCAGCAGTTTGCAGGACAGGGAGGAAGAGACCCAGTACTTC
CASSLQDREEETQYF
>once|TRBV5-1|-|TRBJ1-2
TGCGCCAGCAGCTTGGCCCCGCGGGGACGAATGGAATGGGGCTACACCTTC
CASSLAPRGRMEWGYTF
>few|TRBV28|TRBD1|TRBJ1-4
TGTGCCAGCAGTTTATCTTACGGGACAGGGAATGAAAAACTGTTTTTT
CASSLSYGTGNEKLFF
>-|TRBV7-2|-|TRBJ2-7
TGTGCCAGCAGCTTAGTAACAGTAACCTCCTACGAGCAGTACTTC
CASSLVTVTSYEQYF
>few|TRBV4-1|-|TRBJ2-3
TGCGCCAGCAGCCAAGGGCCACGGCGGAGCACAGATACGCAGTATTTT
CASSQGPRRSTDTQYF
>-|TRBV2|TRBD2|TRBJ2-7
TGTGCCAGCACATCTTTACTAGCGGGCCCCTCCTACGAGCAGTACTTC
CASTSLLAGPSYEQYF
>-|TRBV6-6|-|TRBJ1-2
TGTGCCTGCTCCTGGGGGGACTCCTCTAACTATGGCTACACCTTC
CACSWGDSSNYGYTF
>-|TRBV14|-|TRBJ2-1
TGTGCCAGCAGCCACGAGACAGCGAGTAACCCCTACAATGAGCAGTTCTTC
CASSHETASNPYNEQFF
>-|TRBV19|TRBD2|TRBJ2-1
TGTGCCAGTAGTACGGGCGGGGGCTCCTACAATGAGCAGTTCTTC
CASSTGGGSYNEQFF